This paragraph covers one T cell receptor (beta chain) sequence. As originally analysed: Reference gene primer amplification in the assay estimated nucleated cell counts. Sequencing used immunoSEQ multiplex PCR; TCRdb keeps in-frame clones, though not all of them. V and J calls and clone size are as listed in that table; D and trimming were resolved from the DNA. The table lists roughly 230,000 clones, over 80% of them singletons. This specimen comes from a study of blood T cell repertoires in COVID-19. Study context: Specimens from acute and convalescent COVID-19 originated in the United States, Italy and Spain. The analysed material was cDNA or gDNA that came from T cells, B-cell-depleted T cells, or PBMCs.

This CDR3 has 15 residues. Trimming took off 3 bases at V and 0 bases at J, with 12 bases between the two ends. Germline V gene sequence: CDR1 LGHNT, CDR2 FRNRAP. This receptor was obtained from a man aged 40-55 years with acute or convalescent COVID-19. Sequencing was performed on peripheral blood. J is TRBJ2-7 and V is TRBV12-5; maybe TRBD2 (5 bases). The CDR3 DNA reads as TGTGCTAGTGGTTTTGGAGGAGGTATCTCCTACGAGCAGTACTTC. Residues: CASGFGGGISYEQYF.